This entry describes one T cell receptor beta chain. This specimen comes from a study of memory CD4+ T cells and cytomegalovirus serostatus. Repertoires were generated with immunoSEQ multiplex PCR, while TCRdb's copy carries only in-frame clones and drops some. The table includes 35,000 to 50,000 clones, approximately 80% detected once. Germline CDR1 SGHDT, CDR2 YYEEEE. The CDR3 length is 13 residues. The V end was cut by 4 bases, the J end by 6 bases, with 10 bases between. The sort gate was single viable CD3+CD4+CD8-CD45RO+ cells for memory CD4+ T cells. Donors' CMV status reflects serum IgG against pp150, pp28, p38, p52.

Sequenced: memory CD4+ T cells from blood. The chain employs TRBV5-6 and TRBJ2-2, with D unresolved. This TCR was sampled from an adult in good health and CMV-seronegative. The CDR3 here is CASSPTGPGELFF. DNA for the CDR3: TGTGCCAGCAGCCCCACGGGTCCCGGGGAGCTGTTTTTT.